These 19 T cell receptor beta chains originate from one sample sequenced in a study of T cell changes during pregnancy in multiple sclerosis. Libraries were prepared by immunoSEQ multiplex PCR; TCRdb keeps only in-frame clonotypes and omits some of them. This sample has approximately 32,000 clones, with just over 90% found just once. This material consisted of CD4+ T cells from peripheral blood mononuclear cells, taken in the second trimester of pregnancy. These receptors were obtained from a female donor with multiple sclerosis, enrolled in a pregnancy study.

V gene TRBV5-1 combines with J gene TRBJ2-1; weak D call: TRBD1 (5 bases). Trimming removed 4 bases from V and 10 bases from J, with 15 bases in between. CDR3 size: 13 residues. Germline assignment: CDR1 SGHRS and CDR2 YFSETQ. The CDR3 spells CASSITFTGEQFF. In nucleotides, the CDR3 is TGCGCCAGCAGCATTACCTTTACAGGCGAGCAGTTCTTC. Full variable domain (missing parts from reference TRBV5-1 and TRBJ2-1): KAGVTQTPRYLIKTRGQQVTLSCSPISGHRSVSWYQQTPGQGLQFLFEYFSETQRNKGNFPGRFSGRQFSNSRSEMNVSTLELGDSALYLCASSITFTGEQFFGPGTRLTVL.

V and J are TRBV7-2 and TRBJ2-5; 10 bases fit TRBD1. The V gene's germline CDR1 is SGHTA and CDR2 FQGNSA. The CDR3 runs to 15 residues. V lost 5 bases and J lost 7; bases outside the gene matches: 10. In DNA form, the CDR3 reads TGTGCCAGCAGCCTACAGGGACAGGGGTGGGGGACCCAGTACTTC. This sequence encodes CASSLQGQGWGTQYF.

The rearrangement uses TRBV27 and TRBJ1-1; TRBD1 might be the D (6 bases). V was cut by 4 bases and J by 3 bases, with 15 bases left in between. The CDR3 has 15 residues. CDR1 MNHEY and CDR2 SMNVEV come from the germline V gene (reference sequence). The CDR3 region is CASSSYRERDTEAFF. The CDR3 coding sequence is TGTGCCAGCAGTTCTTACAGGGAGCGAGACACTGAAGCTTTCTTT.

J is TRBJ2-7 and V is TRBV6-1; 10 nucleotides line up with TRBD1. CDR3 length equals 17 residues. Per germline, CDR1 MNHNS and CDR2 SASEGT. J gave up 2 bases and V 3 bases, and 10 bases lay outside the gene matches. As DNA, the CDR3 is TGTGCCAGCAGTGACCGATTCCGGGACAGGGGCACCTACGAGCAGTACTTC. It codes for CASSDRFRDRGTYEQYF.

This chain joins TRBV10-3 and TRBJ1-1, with 9 bases lining up with TRBD1. The CDR3 consists of 15 residues. V lost 6 bases and J lost 0; bases outside the gene matches: 5. Germline CDR1 and CDR2: ENHRY and SYGVKD. The CDR3 loop reads CAISTGQGMNTEAFF. In DNA form, the CDR3 reads TGTGCCATCAGCACCGGACAGGGGATGAACACTGAAGCTTTCTTT.

The sample holds one count of this clone. At one boundary the junction diverges from the germline segment, which might be a read error. This chain connects TRBV28 to TRBJ2-2; TRBD2 might be the D (5 bases). Germline loops: CDR1 MDHEN, CDR2 SYDVKM. The CDR3 runs to 11 residues. In DNA form, the CDR3 reads TGTGCCAGCAGCACAACCCGGGATCTGTTTTTT. Its protein is CASSTTRDLFF.

The V and J genes are TRBV6-1 and TRBJ1-1; TRBD1 aligns across 7 bases. The germline gives CDR1 MNHNS, CDR2 SASEGT. The CDR3 loop spans 16 amino acids. The V and J ends lost 4 bases and 0 bases, in that order; junction bases with no gene match: 8. CDR3 sequence: CASSALTGLMNTEAFF. Here the CDR3 DNA reads TGTGCCAGCAGTGCCTTGACAGGGCTAATGAACACTGAAGCTTTCTTT.

CDR3 in amino acids: CASRLAGARNEQFF. In DNA form, the CDR3 reads TGTGCCAGTCGACTAGCGGGAGCTCGCAATGAGCAGTTCTTC. The rearrangement uses TRBV6-1 and TRBJ2-1; 12 bases agree with TRBD2. The germline CDR1 and CDR2 sequences are MNHNS and SASEGT. V was clipped by 9 bases and J by 6 bases; unmatched bases: 6. The CDR3 consists of 14 residues.

In this sample, this clone turned up a few times. CDR3: CASSEADEQFF. CDR3 coding DNA: TGCGCCAGCAGCGAAGCCGATGAGCAGTTCTTC. The chain employs TRBV5-1 and TRBJ2-1, with D uncertain. The CDR3 sequence is 11 residues long. Trimming stripped 4 bases from V and 8 bases from J, with 7 bases between. Per the germline V gene, CDR1 is SGHRS and CDR2 is YFSETQ.

V gene TRBV28 combines with J gene TRBJ1-3, with 7 bases lining up with TRBD1. Trimming at V came to 5 bases and at J to 4 bases, leaving 17 bases not matched to a gene. There are 18 residues in the CDR3. Germline CDR1 and CDR2: MDHEN and SYDVKM. The CDR3 sequence is CASSTAAITGASGNTIYF. CDR3 nucleotides: TGTGCCAGCAGTACAGCCGCGATTACAGGGGCATCCGGAAACACCATATATTTT. Variable domain in full (rest from reference TRBV28 and TRBJ1-3): DVKVTQSSRYLVKRTGEKVFLECVQDMDHENMFWYRQDPGLGLRLIYFSYDVKMKEKGDIPEGYSVSREKKERFSLILESASTNQTSMYLCASSTAAITGASGNTIYFGEGSWLTVV.

V gene TRBV28 combines with J gene TRBJ1-2; D gene unclear. Germline V gives CDR1 MDHEN, CDR2 SYDVKM. CDR3 size: 13 residues. V dropped 7 bases and J dropped 7 bases, with 16 bases sitting between them. The CDR3 sequence is CASIGGPVGGYTF. CDR3 nucleotides: TGTGCCAGCATTGGAGGTCCAGTCGGTGGCTACACCTTC.

This chain joins TRBV6-5 and TRBJ1-5, with D possibly matching TRBD1 (5 bases). CDR3 length: 14 amino acids. V was trimmed by 10 bases and J by 1 base, leaving 14 bases between them. Germline V lookup: CDR1 MNHEY, CDR2 SVGAGI. CDR3 nucleotides: TGTGCCACCGACGCTAGACAGAGCAATCAGCCCCAGCATTTT. Protein: CATDARQSNQPQHF.

The chain joins TRBV5-1 to TRBJ2-5, with a weak D call TRBD2 (6 bases). The CDR3 loop spans 13 amino acids. Trimming took off 2 bases at V and 2 bases at J, with 7 bases between the two ends. Germline lookup yields CDR1 SGHRS and CDR2 YFSETQ. CDR3 protein: CASSFGGQETQYF. The CDR3 DNA is TGCGCCAGCAGCTTCGGGGGTCAAGAGACCCAGTACTTC.

This chain connects TRBV7-2 to TRBJ2-5, with TRBD2 identical over 12 bases. The length of the CDR3 is 15 residues. The ends lost 5 bases at V and 7 bases at J; junction bases unmatched: 8. Germline CDR1 reads SGHTA; CDR2 reads FQGNSA. CDR3 protein: CASSPSGRARGTQYF. The CDR3 DNA is TGTGCCAGCAGCCCTAGCGGGAGGGCCCGGGGGACCCAGTACTTC.

The chain uses TRBV10-3 and TRBJ1-3; D remains unclear. Germline-derived CDR1 and CDR2 are ENHRY and SYGVKD. V lost 8 bases and J lost 2, with 10 bases in between. This CDR3 is 13 amino acids long. The CDR3 nucleotides are TGTGCCATCCGAGACTCTACTGGAAACACCATATATTTT. As protein: CAIRDSTGNTIYF.

The count of this clone is one. The chain combines TRBV27 with TRBJ1-5; a weak D match, TRBD1 (6 bases). The germline V gene encodes CDR1 MNHEY and CDR2 SMNVEV (reference sequence). The CDR3 covers 16 residues. Trimming shortened V by 3 bases and J by 1 base, and 13 bases separated the two germline ends. The CDR3 here is CASSFAQGVSNQPQHF. The DNA of the CDR3 is TGTGCCAGCAGTTTCGCACAGGGAGTCAGCAATCAGCCCCAGCATTTT.

CDR3 residues: CASRRQGATTGELFF. The CDR3 DNA reads as TGCGCCAGCAGGAGACAGGGGGCTACCACCGGGGAGCTGTTTTTT. This chain connects TRBV5-1 to TRBJ2-2; 10 nucleotides align to TRBD1. Germline V CDR1 and CDR2: SGHRS, YFSETQ. Trimming removed 5 bases from V and 4 bases from J; junction bases left unmatched: 5. The CDR3 consists of 15 residues.

The chain carries TRBV7-8 and TRBJ2-3; D is undetermined. Trimming removed 6 bases from V and 4 bases from J, with 11 bases in between. CDR1 is SGHVS and CDR2 is FQNEAQ in the germline V gene. CDR3 length: 13 residues. The CDR3 DNA reads as TGTGCCAGCAGTTTCCTCCGGGCAGATACGCAGTATTTT. It codes for CASSFLRADTQYF.

The chain carries TRBV19 and TRBJ2-3; TRBD2 agrees at 11 bases. Germline V gives CDR1 LNHDA, CDR2 SQIVND (reference sequence). The CDR3 length is 15 residues. V shed 5 bases and J 4 bases; nucleotides not matched to a gene: 5. The CDR3 sequence: CASSVTSGNPDTQYF. The CDR3 coding sequence is TGTGCCAGTAGTGTGACTAGCGGGAATCCAGATACGCAGTATTTT.